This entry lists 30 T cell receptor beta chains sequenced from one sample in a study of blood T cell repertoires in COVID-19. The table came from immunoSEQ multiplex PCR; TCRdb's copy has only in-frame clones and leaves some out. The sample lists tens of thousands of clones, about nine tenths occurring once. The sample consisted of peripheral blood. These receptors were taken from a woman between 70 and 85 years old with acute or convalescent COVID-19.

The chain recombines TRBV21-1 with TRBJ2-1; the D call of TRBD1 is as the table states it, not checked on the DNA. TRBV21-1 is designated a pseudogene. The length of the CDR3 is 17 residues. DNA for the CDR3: TGTGCCAGCAACGAAATCGGCCGGCAGGACACCTACAATGAGCAGTTCTTC. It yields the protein CASNEIGRQDTYNEQFF.

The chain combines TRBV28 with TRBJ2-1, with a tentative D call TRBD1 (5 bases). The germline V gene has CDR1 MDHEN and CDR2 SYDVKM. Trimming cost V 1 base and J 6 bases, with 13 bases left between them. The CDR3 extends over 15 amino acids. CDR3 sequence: CASSLFQRQSNEQFF. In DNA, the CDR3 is TGTGCCAGCAGTTTATTTCAACGACAGTCCAATGAGCAGTTCTTC.

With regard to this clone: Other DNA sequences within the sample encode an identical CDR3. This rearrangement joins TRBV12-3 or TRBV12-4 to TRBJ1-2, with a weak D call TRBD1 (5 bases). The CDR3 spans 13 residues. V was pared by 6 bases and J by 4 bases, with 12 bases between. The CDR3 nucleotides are TGTGCCAGCAGCCACCGGGACTCCTATGGCTACACCTTC. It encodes CASSHRDSYGYTF.

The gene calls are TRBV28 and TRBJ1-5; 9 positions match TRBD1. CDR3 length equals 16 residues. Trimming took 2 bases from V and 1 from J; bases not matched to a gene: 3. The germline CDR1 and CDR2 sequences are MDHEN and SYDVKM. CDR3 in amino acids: CASSLGGTGSNQPQHF. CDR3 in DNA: TGTGCCAGCAGTTTAGGTGGGACAGGGAGCAATCAGCCCCAGCATTTT.

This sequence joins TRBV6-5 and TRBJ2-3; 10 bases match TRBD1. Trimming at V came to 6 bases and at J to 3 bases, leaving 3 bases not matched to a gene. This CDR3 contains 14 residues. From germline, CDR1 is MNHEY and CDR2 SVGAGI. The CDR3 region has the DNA TGTGCCAGCAGAGACAGGGGGCGTACAGATACGCAGTATTTT. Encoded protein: CASRDRGRTDTQYF.

For the CDR3, the DNA is TGTGCCAGCAGCTCAAGGGGGATCTCTGGAAACACCATATATTTT. The encoded protein is CASSSRGISGNTIYF. This rearrangement joins TRBV11-2 to TRBJ1-3, with D maybe TRBD1 (6 bases). Germline V gives CDR1 SGHAT, CDR2 FQNNGV. This CDR3 has 15 residues. Between the trimmed V and J ends, which lost 4 bases and 0 bases, there was a span of 10 bases.

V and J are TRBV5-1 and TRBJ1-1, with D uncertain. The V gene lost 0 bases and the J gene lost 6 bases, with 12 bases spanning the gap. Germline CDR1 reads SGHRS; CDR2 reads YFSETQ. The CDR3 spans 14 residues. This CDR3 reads CASSLVGGQAEAFF. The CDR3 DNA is TGCGCCAGCAGCTTGGTTGGCGGGCAAGCTGAAGCTTTCTTT.

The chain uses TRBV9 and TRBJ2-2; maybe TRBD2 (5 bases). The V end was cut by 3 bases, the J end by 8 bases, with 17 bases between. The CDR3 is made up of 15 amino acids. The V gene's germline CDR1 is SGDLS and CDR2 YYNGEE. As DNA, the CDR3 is TGTGCCAGCAGCGCCCGGACTTCCCCCCCTGGGGAGCTGTTTTTT. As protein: CASSARTSPPGELFF.

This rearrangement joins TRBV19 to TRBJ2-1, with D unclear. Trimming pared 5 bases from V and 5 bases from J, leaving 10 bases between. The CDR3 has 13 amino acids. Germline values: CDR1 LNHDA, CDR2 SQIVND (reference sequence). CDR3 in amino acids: CASSALNNNEQFF. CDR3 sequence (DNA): TGTGCCAGTAGTGCACTTAATAACAATGAGCAGTTCTTC.

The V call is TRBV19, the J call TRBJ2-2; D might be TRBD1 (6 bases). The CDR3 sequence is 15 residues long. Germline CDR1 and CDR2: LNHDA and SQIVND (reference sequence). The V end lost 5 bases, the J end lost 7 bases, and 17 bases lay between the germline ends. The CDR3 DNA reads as TGTGCCAGTAGTTCCGCCCCCAGGGGCATCGGGGAGCTGTTTTTT. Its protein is CASSSAPRGIGELFF.

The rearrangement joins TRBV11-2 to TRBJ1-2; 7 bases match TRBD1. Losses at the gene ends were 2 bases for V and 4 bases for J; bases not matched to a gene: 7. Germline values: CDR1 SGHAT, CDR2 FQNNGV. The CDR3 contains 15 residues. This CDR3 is CASSLQQGFGYGYTF. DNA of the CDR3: TGTGCCAGCAGCTTACAACAGGGGTTTGGCTATGGCTACACCTTC.

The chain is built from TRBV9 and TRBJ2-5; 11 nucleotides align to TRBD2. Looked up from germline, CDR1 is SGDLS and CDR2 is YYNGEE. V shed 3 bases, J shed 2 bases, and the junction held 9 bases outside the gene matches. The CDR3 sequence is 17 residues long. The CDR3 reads CASSGGALAGGQETQYF. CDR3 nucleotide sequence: TGTGCCAGCAGCGGAGGGGCCCTAGCGGGGGGACAAGAGACCCAGTACTTC.

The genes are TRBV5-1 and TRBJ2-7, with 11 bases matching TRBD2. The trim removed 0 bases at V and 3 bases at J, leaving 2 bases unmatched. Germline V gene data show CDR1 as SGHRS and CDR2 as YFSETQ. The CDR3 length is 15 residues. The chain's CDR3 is CASSLGTSGYYEQYF. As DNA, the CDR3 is TGCGCCAGCAGCTTGGGGACTAGCGGGTACTACGAGCAGTACTTC.

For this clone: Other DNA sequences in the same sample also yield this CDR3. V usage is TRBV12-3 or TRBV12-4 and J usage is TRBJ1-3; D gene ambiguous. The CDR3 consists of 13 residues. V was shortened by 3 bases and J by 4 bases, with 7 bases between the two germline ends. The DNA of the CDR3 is TGTGCCAGCAGTTTGTTCCCGGGAAACACCATATATTTT. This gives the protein CASSLFPGNTIYF.

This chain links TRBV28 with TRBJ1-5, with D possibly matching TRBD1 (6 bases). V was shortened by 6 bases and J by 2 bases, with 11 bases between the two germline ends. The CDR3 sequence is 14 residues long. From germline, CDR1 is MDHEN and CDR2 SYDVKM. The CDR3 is CASRNRARNQPQHF. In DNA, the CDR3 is TGTGCCAGCAGGAACAGGGCGCGCAATCAGCCCCAGCATTTT.

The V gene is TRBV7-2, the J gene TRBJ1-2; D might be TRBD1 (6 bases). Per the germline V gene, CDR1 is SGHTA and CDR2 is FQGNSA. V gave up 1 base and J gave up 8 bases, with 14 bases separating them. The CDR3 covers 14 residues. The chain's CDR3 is CASSLVRGDSGYTF. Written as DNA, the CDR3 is TGTGCCAGCAGCTTAGTCAGGGGCGATTCCGGCTACACCTTC.

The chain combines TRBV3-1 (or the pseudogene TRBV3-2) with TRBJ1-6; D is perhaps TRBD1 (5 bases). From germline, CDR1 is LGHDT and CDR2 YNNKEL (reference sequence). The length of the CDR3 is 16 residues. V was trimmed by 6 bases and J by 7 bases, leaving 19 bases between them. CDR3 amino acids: CASRPSSMKGNSPLHF. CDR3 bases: TGTGCCAGCAGACCAAGTTCGATGAAGGGGAATTCACCCCTCCACTTT.

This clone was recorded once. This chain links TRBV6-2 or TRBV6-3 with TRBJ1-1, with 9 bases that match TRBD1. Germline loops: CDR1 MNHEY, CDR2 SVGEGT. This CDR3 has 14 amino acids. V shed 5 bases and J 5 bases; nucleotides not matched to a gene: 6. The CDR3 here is CASSGTGRETEAFF. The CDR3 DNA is TGTGCCAGCAGTGGGACAGGGAGGGAGACTGAAGCTTTCTTT.

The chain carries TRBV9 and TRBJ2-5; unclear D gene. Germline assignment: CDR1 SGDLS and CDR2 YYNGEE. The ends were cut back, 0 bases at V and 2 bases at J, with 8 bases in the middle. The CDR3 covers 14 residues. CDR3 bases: TGTGCCAGCAGCGTAGCGGAGAATCAAGAGACCCAGTACTTC. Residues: CASSVAENQETQYF.

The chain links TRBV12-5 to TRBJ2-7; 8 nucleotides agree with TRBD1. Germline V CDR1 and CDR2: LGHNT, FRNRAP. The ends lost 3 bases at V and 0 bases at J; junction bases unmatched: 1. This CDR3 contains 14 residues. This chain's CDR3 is CASGLTGGSYEQYV. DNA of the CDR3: TGTGCTAGTGGTTTAACAGGGGGCTCCTACGAGCAGTACGTC.

The CDR3 loop reads CASSQGGSSNQPQHF. CDR3 sequence (DNA): TGTGCCAGCAGCCAAGGCGGCAGCAGCAATCAGCCCCAGCATTTT. The chain couples TRBV3-1 (or the pseudogene TRBV3-2) to TRBJ1-5; D is uncertain. There are 15 residues in the CDR3. With 1 base removed from V and 1 base from J, the gap between germline ends came to 8 bases. Germline lookup yields CDR1 LGHDT and CDR2 YNNKEL (reference sequence).

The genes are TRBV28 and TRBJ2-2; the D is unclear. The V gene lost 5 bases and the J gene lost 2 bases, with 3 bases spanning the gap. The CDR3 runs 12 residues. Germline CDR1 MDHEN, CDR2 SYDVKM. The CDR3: CASSLNTGELFF. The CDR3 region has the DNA TGTGCCAGCAGTCTTAACACCGGGGAGCTGTTTTTT.

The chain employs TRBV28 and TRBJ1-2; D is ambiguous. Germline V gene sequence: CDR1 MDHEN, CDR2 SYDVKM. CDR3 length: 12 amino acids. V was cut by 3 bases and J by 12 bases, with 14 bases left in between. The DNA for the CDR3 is TGTGCCAGCAGTTTCCCGCGGACGGGAGACACCTTC. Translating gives CASSFPRTGDTF.

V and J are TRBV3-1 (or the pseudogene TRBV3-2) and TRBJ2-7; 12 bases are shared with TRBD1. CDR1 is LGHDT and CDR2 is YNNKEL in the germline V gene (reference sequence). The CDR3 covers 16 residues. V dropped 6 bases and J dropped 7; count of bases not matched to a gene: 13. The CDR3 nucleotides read TGTGCCAGCAGTCCAACGAGGGGACAGGGGGCTGGGGAGCAGTACTTC. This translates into CASSPTRGQGAGEQYF.

The chain's CDR3 is CASNRDYGYTF. The CDR3 DNA is TGTGCCAGTAACAGGGACTATGGCTACACCTTC. The V gene is TRBV19, the J gene TRBJ1-2, with a possible D match to TRBD1 (6 bases). CDR1 and CDR2 (germline): LNHDA, SQIVND (reference sequence). The CDR3 has 11 residues. V was cut by 7 bases and J by 3 bases, with 6 bases left in between.

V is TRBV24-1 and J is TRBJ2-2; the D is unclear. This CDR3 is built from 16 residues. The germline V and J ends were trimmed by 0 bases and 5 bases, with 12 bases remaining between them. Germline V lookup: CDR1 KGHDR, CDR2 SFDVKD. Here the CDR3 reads CATSDLLAGNTGELFF. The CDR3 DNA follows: TGTGCCACCAGTGATTTGTTGGCAGGCAATACCGGGGAGCTGTTTTTT.

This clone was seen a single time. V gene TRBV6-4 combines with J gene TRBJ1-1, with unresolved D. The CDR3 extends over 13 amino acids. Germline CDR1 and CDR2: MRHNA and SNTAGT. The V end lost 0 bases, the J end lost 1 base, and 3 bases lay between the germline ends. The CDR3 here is CASSDSQNTEAFF. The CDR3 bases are TGTGCCAGCAGTGACTCACAGAACACTGAAGCTTTCTTT.

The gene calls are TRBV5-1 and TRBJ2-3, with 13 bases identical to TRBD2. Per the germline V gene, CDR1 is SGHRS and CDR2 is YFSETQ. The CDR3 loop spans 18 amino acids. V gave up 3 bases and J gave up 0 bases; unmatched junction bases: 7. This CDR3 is CASSSGLAGATSTDTQYF. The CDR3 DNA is TGCGCCAGCAGCTCCGGACTAGCGGGGGCGACTAGCACAGATACGCAGTATTTT.

Here the CDR3 reads CASSQGQGYYGYTF. CDR3 nucleotides: TGTGCCAGCAGCCAGGGACAGGGGTACTATGGCTACACCTTC. This chain joins TRBV28 and TRBJ1-2; 10 nucleotides agree with TRBD1. CDR1 and CDR2 from the germline V gene are MDHEN and SYDVKM. The CDR3 totals 14 residues. The V gene end was trimmed by 6 bases and the J gene end by 3 bases; junction bases not matched to a gene: 4.

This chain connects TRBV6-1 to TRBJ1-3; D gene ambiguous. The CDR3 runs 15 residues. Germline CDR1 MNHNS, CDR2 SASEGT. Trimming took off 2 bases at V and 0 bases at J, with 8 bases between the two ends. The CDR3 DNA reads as TGTGCCAGCAGTGAATACAGAGTCTCTGGAAACACCATATATTTT. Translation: CASSEYRVSGNTIYF.